A selection of T cell receptor beta chains follows, all from one sample in a study of HIV-infected children after antiretroviral therapy interruption. A single record per CDR3 protein comes from TCRdb applying MiXCR to the 3' RACE reads. The data show more than 85,000 distinct CDR3 sequences, about 7.2% seen once. Sequences were derived from CD45RA+ CD4+ T cells from PBMCs, pooled from several time points, sampled from a donor given antiretroviral therapy, either interrupted or continuous. All receptors derive from a pool of human donors with HIV. Each CDR3 is given with its conserved first and last residue. D genes are given only for firm matches. Size is omitted from some rows. Given values are once, few, many or a class for expanded clones.

>TRBJ2-7|TRBV10-3|.|many
TGTGCCATCAGTGAAAAGGAGCGGGACGAGCAGTACTTC
CAISEKERDEQYF
>TRBJ1-1|TRBV10-3|.|.
TGTGCCATCAGCGATGGACAGATTGAAGCTTTCTTT
CAISDGQIEAFF
>TRBJ2-7|TRBV28|TRBD1|many
TGTGCCAGCAGTATTAACAGGGGCTCCTACGAGCAGTACTTC
CASSINRGSYEQYF
>TRBJ1-1|TRBV5-4|.|many
TGTGCCAGCAGCTTTAGCATGAACACTGAAGCTTTCTTT
CASSFSMNTEAFF
>TRBJ2-1|TRBV12-3/TRBV12-4|.|many
TGTGCCAGCAGCATGACTAGTAGGGATGAGCAGTTCTTC
CASSMTSRDEQFF
>TRBJ1-5|TRBV19|.|many
TGTGCCAGTAAAGGCGGACAGCCCCAGCATTTT
CASKGGQPQHF
>TRBJ1-3|TRBV10-1|.|many
TGCGCCAGCAGTGAGGACGGGATCTCTGGAAACACCATATATTTT
CASSEDGISGNTIYF
>TRBJ2-7|TRBV7-8|TRBD1|many
TGTGCCAGCAGCCGGGACAGGGGGCGGTTCTACGAGCAGTACTTC
CASSRDRGRFYEQYF
>TRBJ2-1|TRBV12-3/TRBV12-4|TRBD2|many
TGTGCCAGCACCTCCACGGGACTAGTAGACGATGAGCAGTTCTTC
CASTSTGLVDDEQFF
>TRBJ2-2|TRBV29-1|.|many
TGCAGCGTGGGGGACACCGGGGAGCTGTTTTTT
CSVGDTGELFF
>TRBJ2-3|TRBV12-3/TRBV12-4|.|many
TGTGCCAGCAGTTTGAGGCTGGCTCCCACAGATACGCAGTATTTT
CASSLRLAPTDTQYF
>TRBJ2-1|TRBV14|.|many
TGTGCCAGCAGCCGCCGAGGGCTGTCCTACAATGAGCAGTTCTTC
CASSRRGLSYNEQFF
>TRBJ2-5|TRBV18|.|.
TGTGCCAGCTCCAGAGCAGACGGGAGACAAGAGACCCAGTACTTC
CASSRADGRQETQYF
>TRBJ1-1|TRBV18|.|.
TGTGCCAGCTCACCACTGGGGGCCCTGAACACTGAAGCTTTCTTT
CASSPLGALNTEAFF
>TRBJ2-4|TRBV27|.|many
TGTGCCAGCAGTTTATACGCGGCTAGGAAGAAAAACATTCAGTACTTC
CASSLYAARKKNIQYF
>TRBJ2-1|TRBV19|.|few
TGTGCCAGTACCCCCGGGAGCTCTGAGGAGCAGTTCTTC
CASTPGSSEEQFF
>TRBJ2-7|TRBV2|.|many
TGTGCCAGCAGGGTCAATTCCTACGAGCAGTACTTC
CASRVNSYEQYF
>TRBJ2-3|TRBV5-1|.|few
TGCGCCAGCAGCTTCAGGGACGGACCTAGCACAGATACGCAGTATTTT
CASSFRDGPSTDTQYF
>TRBJ2-6|TRBV7-2|.|few
TGTGCCAGCAGCTTAGCGAAAGGGGTTGTACCCTTCTCTGGGGCCAACGTCCTGACTTTC
CASSLAKGVVPFSGANVLTF
>TRBJ1-2|TRBV10-3|.|many
TGTGCCATCAGTGAAACAGGGACCTATGGCTACACCTTC
CAISETGTYGYTF
>TRBJ2-6|TRBV12-3/TRBV12-4|.|many
TGTGCCAGCAGTTGGCAAGGGCTGGAGGCCAACGTCCTGACTTTC
CASSWQGLEANVLTF
>TRBJ2-5|TRBV19|TRBD1|many
TGTGCCAGTAGTGCCGGGACAGGCAAAGAGACCCAGTACTTC
CASSAGTGKETQYF
>TRBJ2-5|TRBV10-1|.|many
TGCGCCAGCAGTATGGGTGTGCAAGAGACCCAGTACTTC
CASSMGVQETQYF
>TRBJ2-5|TRBV20-1|TRBD2|.
TGCAGTGCTAGAACTAGCGGACAAGAGACCCAGTACTTC
CSARTSGQETQYF
>TRBJ2-7|TRBV6-2/TRBV6-3|TRBD1|many
TGTGCCAGCACCAGGGGGTTATATTACGAGCAGTACTTC
CASTRGLYYEQYF
>TRBJ2-7|TRBV27|TRBD2|.
TGTGCCAGCAGTTTATGGGGGGGGTTGTTGAAAAACGAGCAGTACTTC
CASSLWGGLLKNEQYF
>TRBJ1-5|TRBV6-1|TRBD1|few
TGTGCCAGCACTATAGGACAGGGGCATCAGCCCCAGCATTTT
CASTIGQGHQPQHF
>TRBJ2-3|TRBV7-2|TRBD1|many
TGTGCCAGCAGCTTAAGACAGGGGAGCGCAGATACGCAGTATTTT
CASSLRQGSADTQYF
>TRBJ1-1|TRBV11-3|.|many
TGTGCCAGCAGCTTAGGGCCAGGGGAGGAAGCTTTCTTT
CASSLGPGEEAFF
>TRBJ2-5|TRBV6-6|.|many
TGTGCCAGCAGAGAGAGGGCGCTCCTGCAAGAGACCCAGTACTTC
CASRERALLQETQYF
>TRBJ1-1|TRBV28|.|.
TGTGCCAGCAGTCAGACTATTACTGAAGCTTTCTTT
CASSQTITEAFF
>TRBJ1-6|TRBV4-1|.|many
TGCGCCAGCAGCCCGCAAGGGAATTCACCCCTCCACTTT
CASSPQGNSPLHF
>TRBJ2-2|TRBV11-1|.|many
TGTGCCAGCAGCATGAGGACTACCAGGGAGCTGTTTTTT
CASSMRTTRELFF
>TRBJ2-7|TRBV6-6|.|medium-sized
TGTGCCAGCAGGGAGGGGACCTCCTACGAGCAGTACTTC
CASREGTSYEQYF
>TRBJ2-7|TRBV20-1|TRBD1|many
TGCAGTGGAACCTGGACAGGGCAAGGGCAGTACTTC
CSGTWTGQGQYF
>TRBJ2-3|TRBV12-3/TRBV12-4|.|many
TGTGCCAGCAGTCCAGCGAGGGGTTTGACGACAGATACGCAGTATTTT
CASSPARGLTTDTQYF
>TRBJ1-6|TRBV20-1|.|few
TGCAGTGCTAGAGATCTCAGTGAAGGGGCGGCCCGAAATTCACCCCTCCACTTT
CSARDLSEGAARNSPLHF
>TRBJ1-5|TRBV4-1|.|many
TGCGCCAGCAGACAGGTGGGAGGCGGGTCAATCAATCAGCCCCAGCATTTT
CASRQVGGGSINQPQHF